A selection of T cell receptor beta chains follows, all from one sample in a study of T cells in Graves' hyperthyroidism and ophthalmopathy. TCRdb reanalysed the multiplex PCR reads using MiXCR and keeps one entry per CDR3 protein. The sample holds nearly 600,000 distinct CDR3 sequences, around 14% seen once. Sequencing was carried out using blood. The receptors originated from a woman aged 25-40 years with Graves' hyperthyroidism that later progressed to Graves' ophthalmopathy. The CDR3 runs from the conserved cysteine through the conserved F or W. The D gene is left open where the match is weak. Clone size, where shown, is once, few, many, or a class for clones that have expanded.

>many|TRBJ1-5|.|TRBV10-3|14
CAISDGGPEQPQHF
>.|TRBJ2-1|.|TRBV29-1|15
CSVVPGRLATDEQFF
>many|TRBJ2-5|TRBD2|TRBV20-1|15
CSARDVSGRQETQYF
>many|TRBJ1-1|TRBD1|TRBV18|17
CASSPVIQGAGNTEAFF
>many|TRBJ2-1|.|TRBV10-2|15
CASSEIGRRDNEQFF
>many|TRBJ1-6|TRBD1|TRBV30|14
CAWSAGTGVSPLHF
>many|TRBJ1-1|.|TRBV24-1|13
CATSDGGTFEAFF
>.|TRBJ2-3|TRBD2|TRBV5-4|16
CASRETSGRSTDTQYF
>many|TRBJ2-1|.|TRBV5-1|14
CASSTDPTGNEQFF
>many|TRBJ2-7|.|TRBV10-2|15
CASSEQQLAVYEQYF